The 31 T cell receptor beta chains below come from one sample, sequenced in a study of beta chain features in type 1 diabetes. Sequencing targeted expressed TCRB transcripts, as all isolated RNA had been reverse transcribed. Sequencing used immunoSEQ multiplex PCR; TCRdb keeps in-frame clones, though not all of them. In the table there are 450,000 or so clones, roughly 11% of which are singletons. The sequencing sample was made of naive CD4+ T cells from blood. These receptor sequences come from a woman aged 18-29 years in good health.

This clone was recorded a few times. The rearrangement links TRBV5-8 to TRBJ2-1; D remains unclear. Trimming removed 2 bases at V and 6 bases at J, with 12 bases between. This CDR3 is 14 amino acids long. In germline, CDR1 is SGHTS, CDR2 YDEGEE. CDR3 sequence: CASSFSITVNEQFF. The CDR3 bases are TGTGCCAGCAGCTTTTCCATCACGGTCAATGAGCAGTTCTTC.

This clone was counted a few times. The chain has TRBV15 and TRBJ2-3; tentatively, D is TRBD1 or TRBD2 (5 bases each). The CDR3 covers 13 residues. Per germline, CDR1 LNHNV and CDR2 YYDKDF (reference sequence). Trimming took off 5 bases at V and 5 bases at J, with 11 bases between the two ends. For the CDR3, the DNA is TGTGCCACCAGCGGGAGAAGGGGAGATACGCAGTATTTT. Translation: CATSGRRGDTQYF.

This clone was observed a handful of times. Other DNA sequences in the same sample also yield this CDR3. The chain has TRBV14 and TRBJ2-3; unclear D gene. Trimming pared 3 bases from V and 4 bases from J, leaving 5 bases between. This CDR3 comprises 12 residues. Germline CDR1 SGHDN, CDR2 FVKESK. Here the CDR3 reads CASSQVPDTQYF. The CDR3 nucleotides read TGTGCCAGCAGCCAGGTCCCAGATACGCAGTATTTT.

This clone was picked up a small number of times. V usage is TRBV5-1 and J usage is TRBJ2-5, with 8 bases fitting TRBD2. CDR3 length: 15 residues. J was trimmed by 5 bases and V by 4 bases; bases with no gene match: 10. Germline CDR1 SGHRS, CDR2 YFSETQ. CDR3 DNA: TGCGCCAGCAGCCGGGGCGGCGGGGGGACCGAGACCCAGTACTTC. It translates to CASSRGGGGTETQYF.

This clone has just a few counts. The chain uses TRBV5-1 and TRBJ1-4; D unresolved. V dropped 1 base and J dropped 7 bases, with 11 bases sitting between them. The CDR3 extends over 14 amino acids. CDR1 is SGHRS, CDR2 YFSETQ, per germline. The CDR3 DNA sequence: TGCGCCAGCAGCTTGAAGGCGGGAGGTGAAAAACTGTTTTTT. It yields the protein CASSLKAGGEKLFF.

The chain recombines TRBV21-1 with TRBJ1-5. TRBV21-1 is recorded as a pseudogene. The CDR3 sequence is 9 residues long. DNA of the CDR3: TGTGCCAGGAATCAGCCCCAGCATTTT. Amino acid sequence: CARNQPQHF.

The chain couples TRBV5-1 to TRBJ2-6; TRBD1 aligns across 8 bases. CDR1 SGHRS and CDR2 YFSETQ come from the germline V gene. V trimming: 3 bases; J trimming: 2 bases; junction bases outside the gene matches: 1. The CDR3 is 15 residues long. This CDR3 reads CASSWTGTGANVLTF. The DNA of the CDR3 is TGCGCCAGCAGCTGGACAGGGACTGGGGCCAACGTCCTGACTTTC.

This chain links TRBV29-1 with TRBJ1-1; D uncertain. Germline CDR1 is SQVTM and CDR2 is ANQGSEA. V was shortened by 4 bases and J by 1 base, with 10 bases between the two germline ends. The CDR3 contains 13 residues. In DNA form, the CDR3 reads TGCAGCGTTGCCCCCTTAAAGAACACTGAAGCTTTCTTT. Its translation is CSVAPLKNTEAFF.

This clone was observed a few times. V gene TRBV28 combines with J gene TRBJ2-1; no reliable D call. V lost 3 bases and J lost 5, with 11 bases in between. The germline gives CDR1 MDHEN, CDR2 SYDVKM. CDR3 length: 14 amino acids. DNA for the CDR3: TGTGCCAGCAGTTTCGGCAATCTGAACAATGAGCAGTTCTTC. The encoded protein is CASSFGNLNNEQFF.

This clone was found a few times. The chain has TRBV18 and TRBJ1-4; no clear D. The CDR3 runs 15 residues. CDR1 and CDR2 (germline): KGHSH, LQKENI. The V end lost 3 bases, the J end lost 4 bases, and 12 bases lay between the germline ends. CDR3 amino acids: CASSPNGPSNEKLFF. As DNA, the CDR3 is TGTGCCAGCTCACCCAACGGACCGAGTAATGAAAAACTGTTTTTT.

This clone has only a few counts. The V call is TRBV9, the J call TRBJ1-2; tentatively, D is TRBD1 (6 bases). Trimming removed 0 bases from V and 7 bases from J, with 13 bases in between. This CDR3 comprises 14 residues. CDR1 and CDR2 from the germline V gene are SGDLS and YYNGEE. CDR3 in amino acids: CASSVGGGLAGYTF. The CDR3 nucleotides are TGTGCCAGCAGCGTAGGTGGGGGGCTTGCTGGCTACACCTTC.

This rearrangement joins TRBV7-8 to TRBJ2-1; no clear D. Trimming stripped 5 bases from V and 4 bases from J, with 12 bases between. The length of the CDR3 is 14 residues. Germline loops: CDR1 SGHVS, CDR2 FQNEAQ. This CDR3 is CASSPRRSYNEQFF. The CDR3 DNA reads TGTGCCAGCAGCCCCCGTCGTTCGTACAATGAGCAGTTCTTC.

This clone has just a few counts. The V call is TRBV25-1, the J call TRBJ1-1, with D tentatively TRBD1 (6 bases). The V gene's germline CDR1 is MGHDK and CDR2 SYGVNS. Trimming cost V 4 bases and J 1 base, with 10 bases left between them. The CDR3 loop spans 14 amino acids. The CDR3 DNA is TGTGCCAGCAGTGCTGGACAGAAGAACACTGAAGCTTTCTTT. Translation gives CASSAGQKNTEAFF.

This clone was counted a few times. DNA of the CDR3: TGCGCCAGCAGCTTGGTGGTCCGGACAGGTCAAGAGACCCAGTACTTC. It yields the protein CASSLVVRTGQETQYF. The V gene is TRBV5-1, the J gene TRBJ2-5, with TRBD1 identical over 7 bases. This CDR3 contains 16 residues. V trimming: 0 bases; J trimming: 2 bases; junction bases outside the gene matches: 7. CDR1 and CDR2 from the germline V gene are SGHRS and YFSETQ.

The V call is TRBV23-1, the J call TRBJ2-1; D is possibly TRBD2 (6 bases). TRBV23-1 is reported as an ORF; its role is uncertain. The V gene lost 2 bases and the J gene lost 7 bases, with 27 bases spanning the gap. This CDR3 spans 19 amino acids. DNA for the CDR3: TGCGCCAGCAGTCAACCCCGGGACTCTCGCCCAATGTTAGGAAATGAGCAGTTCTTC. Its protein product is CASSQPRDSRPMLGNEQFF.

The CDR3 loop is CASSPPSPIYSSYEQYF. The DNA for the CDR3 is TGTGCCAGCAGCCCCCCGAGCCCCATTTACAGCTCCTACGAGCAGTACTTC. The V and J genes are TRBV11-3 and TRBJ2-7; no clear D. V shed 5 bases and J shed 0 bases, with 20 bases lying between them. The CDR3 runs to 17 residues. The V gene's germline CDR1 is SGHNT and CDR2 YENEEA.

The chain uses TRBV7-9 and TRBJ2-5, with TRBD2 as a possible D gene (6 bases). The CDR3 sequence is 13 residues long. Germline values: CDR1 SEHNR, CDR2 FQNEAQ (reference sequence). The germline V and J ends were trimmed by 7 bases and 5 bases, with 14 bases remaining between them. For the CDR3, the DNA is TGTGCCAGCAACCTCAATGGGGGGGAGACCCAGTACTTC. Residues: CASNLNGGETQYF.

This chain links TRBV6-5 with TRBJ1-2; 7 nucleotides line up with TRBD1. After removal of 6 bases from V and 6 bases from J, the junction contained 7 bases not matched to a gene. Germline V gene data show CDR1 as MNHEY and CDR2 as SVGAGI. This CDR3 spans 13 amino acids. Written as DNA, the CDR3 is TGTGCCAGCAGCGCGCGGAGGGGGCATGGCTACACCTTC. Amino acids: CASSARRGHGYTF.

This clone turned up a few times. The chain couples TRBV2 to TRBJ2-7; tentative D call: TRBD1 (6 bases). This CDR3 comprises 13 residues. The V gene lost 4 bases and the J gene lost 3 bases, with 10 bases spanning the gap. Germline V gene lookup returns CDR1 SNHLY and CDR2 FYNNEI. CDR3 bases: TGTGCCAGCAGTGTTGGGACATACTACGAGCAGTACGTC. Encoded protein: CASSVGTYYEQYV.

The CDR3 DNA follows: TGTGCCAGCAGCTTAGAGCCCAAAGAGACCCAGTACTTC. It codes for CASSLEPKETQYF. The chain joins TRBV7-6 to TRBJ2-5; D gene uncertain. The V and J ends lost 1 base and 3 bases respectively, with 6 bases between them. CDR3 size: 13 residues. The germline V gene has CDR1 SGHVS and CDR2 FNYEAQ.

This clone was counted a few times. This chain links TRBV7-9 with TRBJ2-1, with TRBD2 matching over 13 bases. The germline V gene has CDR1 SEHNR and CDR2 FQNEAQ (reference sequence). This CDR3 spans 18 amino acids. The J segment lost 1 base and the V segment lost 6 bases, leaving 9 bases of the junction unmatched. This CDR3 is CASSTGTSGAQSYNEQFF. The DNA of the CDR3 is TGTGCCAGCAGTACGGGGACTAGCGGGGCCCAATCCTACAATGAGCAGTTCTTC. Together with reference TRBV7-9 and TRBJ2-1, the CDR3 gives the full variable domain: DTGVSQNPRHKITKRGQNVTFRCDPISEHNRLYWYRQTLGQGPEFLTYFQNEAQLEKSRLLSDRFSAERPKGSFSTLEIQRTEQGDSAMYLCASSTGTSGAQSYNEQFFGPGTRLTVL.

The V gene is TRBV13, the J gene TRBJ2-3; the D gene is possibly TRBD1 (7 bases). Germline CDR1 PRHDT, CDR2 FYEKMQ (reference sequence). The CDR3 totals 16 residues. Trimming cost V 6 bases and J 2 bases, with 18 bases left between them. The CDR3 bases are TGTGCCAGCAGGCATCGACAGGGACTTCCCACAGATACGCAGTATTTT. Translating gives CASRHRQGLPTDTQYF.

The sample holds a few counts of this clone. The CDR3 coding sequence is TGTGCCAGCAGACGGCTCATCGGCGGGGACACTGAAGCTTTCTTT. The encoded protein is CASRRLIGGDTEAFF. The chain employs TRBV5-4 and TRBJ1-1; D is unresolved. CDR1 is SGHNT and CDR2 is YYREEE in the germline V gene (reference sequence). The CDR3 is 15 residues long. V lost 5 bases and J lost 3, with 17 bases in between.

This clone was observed a few times. The rearrangement links TRBV29-1 to TRBJ2-1; tentative D call: TRBD1 (6 bases). This CDR3 has 14 residues. Per germline, CDR1 SQVTM and CDR2 ANQGSEA. The V and J ends lost 4 bases and 5 bases respectively, with 15 bases between them. CDR3 loop: CSVGPGQGHNEQFF. The CDR3 nucleotides are TGCAGCGTTGGTCCGGGACAAGGACACAATGAGCAGTTCTTC.

J is TRBJ2-5 and V is TRBV18; D possibly matches TRBD1 or TRBD2 (5 bases each). CDR3 length: 18 amino acids. Trimming cost V 3 bases and J 7 bases, with 27 bases left between them. Germline V CDR1 and CDR2: KGHSH, LQKENI. DNA of the CDR3: TGTGCCAGCTCACCTAAGGGGATGGAGGCCAGTACCTTTGGGACCCAGTACTTC. Translating it yields CASSPKGMEASTFGTQYF.

The chain carries TRBV7-8 and TRBJ2-5, with D possibly being TRBD2 (6 bases). In germline, CDR1 is SGHVS, CDR2 FQNEAQ. This CDR3 has 15 amino acids. The V and J ends lost 5 bases and 5 bases respectively, with 18 bases between them. The CDR3 reads CASSPGGKGTETQYF. DNA for the CDR3: TGTGCCAGCAGCCCCGGGGGAAAGGGGACGGAGACCCAGTACTTC.

This clone was seen only a few times. The rearrangement uses TRBV2 and TRBJ2-7; D is undetermined. This CDR3 comprises 13 residues. Looked up from germline, CDR1 is SNHLY and CDR2 is FYNNEI. The V end lost 5 bases, the J end lost 10 bases, and 18 bases lay between the germline ends. As DNA, the CDR3 is TGTGCCAGCAGTCAAACCCGACTCTATGTTCAGTACGTC. It encodes CASSQTRLYVQYV.

This clone has just a few counts. The V gene is TRBV19, the J gene TRBJ2-6; D is uncertain. V was shortened by 2 bases and J by 0 bases, with 5 bases between the two germline ends. The CDR3 length is 15 residues. Germline V gives CDR1 LNHDA, CDR2 SQIVND (reference sequence). The CDR3 coding sequence is TGTGCCAGTAGTATACAGCTCTCTGGGGCCAACGTCCTGACTTTC. This translates into CASSIQLSGANVLTF.

V usage is TRBV7-9 and J usage is TRBJ2-6; no definite D call. V lost 2 bases, J lost 4 bases, and 12 bases lay in between. This CDR3 is 16 amino acids long. Germline V gene data show CDR1 as SEHNR and CDR2 as FQNEAQ (reference sequence). Here the CDR3 DNA reads TGTGCCAGCAGCTTATTGGCCTTTTCGGGGGCCAACGTCCTGACTTTC. Translating gives CASSLLAFSGANVLTF.

This clone turned up a few times. V is TRBV28 and J is TRBJ1-5; no definite D call. The CDR3 length is 15 residues. CDR1 MDHEN and CDR2 SYDVKM come from the germline V gene. V gave up 2 bases and J gave up 0 bases, with 8 bases separating them. The CDR3 sequence: CASSLTVFSNQPQHF. In DNA form, the CDR3 reads TGTGCCAGCAGTTTAACAGTCTTTAGCAATCAGCCCCAGCATTTT.

Only a few counts were recorded for this clone. This chain joins TRBV4-3 and TRBJ1-2, with D perhaps TRBD1 (5 bases). This CDR3 region has 11 residues. Germline loops: CDR1 LGHNA, CDR2 YSLEER. The V end lost 5 bases, the J end lost 8 bases, and 9 bases lay between the germline ends. In DNA, the CDR3 is TGCGCCAGCAGCGCCCGGGACGGCTACACCTTC. Translated, it gives CASSARDGYTF.